A single sample gave rise to the 30 T cell receptor beta chains below, sequenced in a study of shared clonotypes between healthy human individuals. Generated by immunoSEQ multiplex PCR, the TCRdb table keeps only in-frame clones and is missing some. The sample carries some 580,000 clones, roughly 98% recorded once. Terminally differentiated effector memory CD45RA+ cells were excluded by CCR7 positive selection of CD45RO-negative cells. The sample was naive CD8+ T cells sorted from blood. All receptors derive from a young man in good health.

CDR3 residues: CSVVVITGHLNTIYF. Written as DNA, the CDR3 is TGCAGCGTCGTCGTAATCACAGGGCACCTCAACACCATATATTTT. V and J are TRBV29-1 and TRBJ1-3; a possible D gene is TRBD1 (6 bases). The germline CDR1 and CDR2 sequences are SQVTM and ANQGSEA. The CDR3 loop spans 15 amino acids. V was shortened by 6 bases and J by 7 bases, with 22 bases between the two germline ends.

V is TRBV27 and J is TRBJ2-1; D is unresolved. The V and J ends lost 7 bases and 4 bases respectively, with 17 bases between them. Germline assignment: CDR1 MNHEY and CDR2 SMNVEV (reference sequence). The CDR3 covers 15 residues. As DNA, the CDR3 is TGTGCCAGCACTAAAACCAGGTTGGGATACAATGAGCAGTTCTTC. Amino acid sequence: CASTKTRLGYNEQFF.

The V gene is TRBV2, the J gene TRBJ1-3; perhaps TRBD1 as D (5 bases). The V gene lost 1 base and the J gene lost 0 bases, with 16 bases spanning the gap. There are 18 residues in the CDR3. Germline V gene data show CDR1 as SNHLY and CDR2 as FYNNEI. The CDR3 sequence is CASSEGVNRLSSGNTIYF. CDR3 DNA: TGTGCCAGCAGTGAAGGTGTGAACAGGCTAAGCTCTGGAAACACCATATATTTT. Using reference TRBV2 and TRBJ1-3 for the parts outside the CDR3, the full variable domain is EPEVTQTPSHQVTQMGQEVILRCVPISNHLYFYWYRQILGQKVEFLVSFYNNEISEKSEIFDDQFSVERPDGSNFTLKIRSTKLEDSAMYFCASSEGVNRLSSGNTIYFGEGSWLTVV.

CDR3 sequence: CSVEDLWSRLAQETQYF. In DNA form, the CDR3 reads TGCAGCGTTGAAGATCTATGGTCCAGACTGGCCCAAGAGACCCAGTACTTC. The genes are TRBV29-1 and TRBJ2-5; no definite D call. CDR3 size: 17 residues. V lost 0 bases and J lost 1, with 18 bases in between. Germline loops: CDR1 SQVTM, CDR2 ANQGSEA.

The count of this clone is one. The rearrangement links TRBV9 to TRBJ2-1, with D unresolved. The germline V gene has CDR1 SGDLS and CDR2 YYNGEE. CDR3 length: 14 amino acids. Trimming cost V 3 bases and J 4 bases, with 11 bases left between them. CDR3 amino acids: CASSGSPLYNEQFF. Here the CDR3 DNA reads TGTGCCAGCAGCGGCAGCCCCCTTTACAATGAGCAGTTCTTC.

The V call is TRBV5-1, the J call TRBJ1-4; D not certain. The germline gives CDR1 SGHRS, CDR2 YFSETQ. The CDR3 has 14 residues. Trimming left V 0 bases short and J 5 bases short, with 8 bases between. CDR3 sequence reads: CASSLGLRNEKLFF. Here the CDR3 DNA reads TGCGCCAGCAGCTTGGGGCTAAGAAATGAAAAACTGTTTTTT.

This rearrangement joins TRBV27 to TRBJ2-7, with unresolved D. This CDR3 has 11 amino acids. V lost 3 bases to trimming and J lost 0 bases, with 0 bases between them. From germline, CDR1 is MNHEY and CDR2 SMNVEV (reference sequence). CDR3 bases: TGTGCCAGCAGTTTCTCCTACGAGCAGTACTTC. Protein: CASSFSYEQYF.

The chain joins TRBV5-1 to TRBJ2-7; the match to TRBD1 covers 7 bases. The CDR3 is 14 residues long. Germline lookup yields CDR1 SGHRS and CDR2 YFSETQ. With 0 bases clipped from V and 10 bases from J, the junction kept 10 bases outside the gene matches. CDR3 bases: TGCGCCAGCAGCTTGGCGGTCGGGACAGAGGCACAGTACTTC. It yields the protein CASSLAVGTEAQYF.

The chain couples TRBV7-8 to TRBJ1-4, with D perhaps TRBD1 (6 bases). Germline V CDR1 and CDR2: SGHVS, FQNEAQ. This CDR3 has 18 amino acids. Trimming left V 5 bases short and J 5 bases short, with 24 bases between. The CDR3 region is CASSVGRFGTTRNEKLFF. The CDR3 DNA reads as TGTGCCAGCAGCGTCGGACGGTTTGGGACAACCAGAAATGAAAAACTGTTTTTT.

This clone was detected only once. The V and J genes are TRBV7-2 and TRBJ1-1; D not certain. Germline values: CDR1 SGHTA, CDR2 FQGNSA. The ends were cut back, 2 bases at V and 7 bases at J, with 14 bases in the middle. CDR3 length: 14 residues. The CDR3 spells CASSLMSTRFEAFF. The CDR3 coding sequence is TGTGCCAGCAGCTTAATGTCGACAAGGTTTGAAGCTTTCTTT.

For the CDR3, the DNA is TGTGCCAGCAGTCCCTTCAAGCGGACAGGTCCGGGGAGCTACACCTTC. Translated: CASSPFKRTGPGSYTF. The rearrangement joins TRBV28 to TRBJ1-2; 7 bases are shared with TRBD1. Germline CDR1 and CDR2: MDHEN and SYDVKM. After removal of 5 bases from V and 9 bases from J, the junction contained 18 bases not matched to a gene. This CDR3 has 16 amino acids.

This clone came up once. The chain carries TRBV27 and TRBJ1-3; D is unclear. CDR1 is MNHEY, CDR2 SMNVEV, per germline (reference sequence). The CDR3 has 15 amino acids. Trimming removed 0 bases at V and 0 bases at J, with 6 bases between. The CDR3 DNA sequence: TGTGCCAGCAGTTTATCGAGGGACTCTGGAAACACCATATATTTT. Amino acids: CASSLSRDSGNTIYF.

The chain carries TRBV9 and TRBJ1-5, with D perhaps TRBD1 (6 bases). This CDR3 has 20 amino acids. Germline V lookup: CDR1 SGDLS, CDR2 YYNGEE. V was cut by 1 base and J by 0 bases, with 23 bases left in between. CDR3 DNA: TGTGCCAGCAGCGTAATCAAGGGGACAACGGGTCGCTATAGCAATCAGCCCCAGCATTTT. This codes for CASSVIKGTTGRYSNQPQHF. Filled out from reference TRBV9 and TRBJ1-5, the complete variable domain reads DSGVTQTPKHLITATGQRVTLRCSPRSGDLSVYWYQQSLDQGLQFLIQYYNGEERAKGNILERFSAQQFPDLHSELNLSSLELGDSALYFCASSVIKGTTGRYSNQPQHFGDGTRLSIL.

The V and J genes are TRBV5-1 and TRBJ2-1; 12 bases line up with TRBD2. With 0 bases clipped from V and 12 bases from J, the junction kept 7 bases outside the gene matches. Looked up from germline, CDR1 is SGHRS and CDR2 is YFSETQ. This CDR3 is built from 15 residues. The CDR3 reads CASSLESSGRDGQFF. CDR3 DNA: TGCGCCAGCAGCTTGGAGTCTAGCGGGAGGGACGGGCAGTTCTTC.

The V gene is TRBV11-2, the J gene TRBJ2-4; D tentatively reads TRBD1 or TRBD2 (5 bases each). Germline V gives CDR1 SGHAT, CDR2 FQNNGV. The CDR3 is 12 amino acids. The V end was cut by 6 bases, the J end by 8 bases, with 11 bases between. For the CDR3, the DNA is TGTGCCAGCAGGGATGGGGGTTACATTCAGTACTTC. Its protein is CASRDGGYIQYF.

The chain couples TRBV23-1 to TRBJ2-3, with D tentatively TRBD2 (5 bases). TRBV23-1 is known as an ORF, though its function is uncertain. Trimming took off 8 bases at V and 3 bases at J, with 15 bases between the two ends. This CDR3 comprises 14 residues. CDR3 protein: CASSTDRGTDTQYF. The CDR3 DNA follows: TGCGCCAGCTCAACCGACCGGGGAACAGATACGCAGTATTTT.

This chain connects TRBV6-6 to TRBJ2-1; either TRBD1 or TRBD2 may fit D (5 bases each). Germline assignment: CDR1 MNHNY and CDR2 SVGAGI (reference sequence). The CDR3 contains 16 residues. Trimming stripped 0 bases from V and 7 bases from J, with 16 bases between. CDR3: CASSYSLGQAGNEQFF. As DNA, the CDR3 is TGTGCCAGCAGTTACTCATTGGGGCAGGCGGGTAATGAGCAGTTCTTC.

The chain employs TRBV27 and TRBJ2-7; 9 bases fit TRBD1. CDR1 and CDR2 from the germline V gene are MNHEY and SMNVEV (reference sequence). The CDR3 spans 13 residues. The J segment lost 6 bases and the V segment lost 10 bases, leaving 10 bases of the junction unmatched. CDR3 sequence: CATAPGQGSEQYF. CDR3 DNA: TGTGCCACCGCCCCGGGACAGGGCTCCGAGCAGTACTTC.

J is TRBJ2-1 and V is TRBV28; either TRBD1 or TRBD2 may supply D (5 bases each). Germline CDR1 MDHEN, CDR2 SYDVKM. This CDR3 has 14 residues. V was clipped by 4 bases and J by 5 bases, with 12 bases between them. This CDR3 reads CASSSHEGHNEQFF. In DNA form, the CDR3 reads TGTGCCAGCAGTTCCCACGAGGGGCACAATGAGCAGTTCTTC. Drawing the rest from reference TRBV28 and TRBJ2-1, the complete variable domain is DVKVTQSSRYLVKRTGEKVFLECVQDMDHENMFWYRQDPGLGLRLIYFSYDVKMKEKGDIPEGYSVSREKKERFSLILESASTNQTSMYLCASSSHEGHNEQFFGPGTRLTVL.

This chain connects TRBV7-8 to TRBJ2-1; TRBD1 or TRBD2 may be the D gene (6 bases each). There are 16 residues in the CDR3. CDR1 and CDR2 (germline): SGHVS, FQNEAQ. Trimming pared 1 base from V and 3 bases from J, leaving 13 bases between. The CDR3 sequence is CASSLGPRGGYNEQFF. CDR3 DNA sequence: TGTGCCAGCAGCTTAGGGCCCAGGGGAGGCTACAATGAGCAGTTCTTC.

In regard to this clone: An end of the junction differs from the germline gene, which may be a read error. V is TRBV7-6 and J is TRBJ2-1, with 9 bases fitting TRBD2. This CDR3 is 18 amino acids long. CDR1 is SGHVS and CDR2 is FNYEAQ in the germline V gene. Written as DNA, the CDR3 is TGTGCCAGCACCTTAGTAGCGGGAGCCCCCGGTTTCTACAATGAGCAGTTCTTC. It specifies CASTLVAGAPGFYNEQFF.

The V gene is TRBV5-5, the J gene TRBJ1-4; no clear D gene. Germline CDR1 reads SGHKS; CDR2 reads YYEKEE (reference sequence). V lost 5 bases and J lost 0, with 17 bases in between. The CDR3 length is 17 residues. CDR3 protein: CASRRTPHSATNEKLFF. CDR3 nucleotides: TGTGCCAGCAGACGGACCCCCCATTCTGCAACTAATGAAAAACTGTTTTTT.

DNA of the CDR3: TGTGCCAGCAGCTTATCCGGTGGTGGAGCTTTCTTT. Translation gives CASSLSGGGAFF. The chain couples TRBV7-9 to TRBJ1-1; no clear D gene. V was trimmed by 2 bases and J by 10 bases, leaving 11 bases between them. CDR1 and CDR2 from the germline V gene are SEHNR and FQNEAQ (reference sequence). The length of the CDR3 is 12 residues. The entire variable domain, with the rest obtained from reference TRBV7-9 and TRBJ1-1, is as follows: DTGVSQNPRHKITKRGQNVTFRCDPISEHNRLYWYRQTLGQGPEFLTYFQNEAQLEKSRLLSDRFSAERPKGSFSTLEIQRTEQGDSAMYLCASSLSGGGAFFGQGTRLTVV.

This clone was seen once. This chain joins TRBV28 and TRBJ2-3, with 12 nucleotides matching TRBD2. The CDR3 totals 19 residues. CDR1 and CDR2 from the germline V gene are MDHEN and SYDVKM. V shed 2 bases, J shed 1 base, and the junction held 10 bases outside the gene matches. The CDR3 bases are TGTGCCAGCAGTTTACCTGCTAGCGGGAGGGTGGGGCGCACAGATACGCAGTATTTT. Encoded protein: CASSLPASGRVGRTDTQYF.

The J gene is TRBJ2-3, the V gene TRBV7-9; D is unclear. Germline CDR1 and CDR2: SEHNR and FQNEAQ (reference sequence). This CDR3 contains 12 residues. The V and J ends lost 6 bases and 6 bases respectively, with 10 bases between them. The CDR3 sequence is CASRGLADTQYF. The CDR3 nucleotides are TGTGCCAGCAGAGGGTTGGCGGATACGCAGTATTTT.

This clone appeared once. V is TRBV5-6 and J is TRBJ1-2; the match to TRBD1 covers 9 bases. The CDR3 consists of 15 residues. V lost 3 bases to trimming and J lost 3 bases; unmatched junction nucleotides: 6. CDR1 is SGHDT and CDR2 is YYEEEE in the germline V gene. CDR3 in DNA: TGTGCCAGCAGCTCGGAACAGGGGGCGGACTATGGCTACACCTTC. Protein product: CASSSEQGADYGYTF.

The V call is TRBV7-6, the J call TRBJ2-2, with TRBD2 matching over 12 bases. Germline V lookup: CDR1 SGHVS, CDR2 FNYEAQ. After removal of 5 bases from V and 6 bases from J, the junction contained 4 bases not matched to a gene. The CDR3 length is 15 residues. For the CDR3, the DNA is TGTGCCAGCAGCCCCCGACTAGCGGGAGCCGGGGAGCTGTTTTTT. This codes for CASSPRLAGAGELFF.

In this sample, this clone turned up a few times. The chain links TRBV6-1 to TRBJ2-7; the D is unclear. V gave up 7 bases and J gave up 0 bases, with 7 bases separating them. Germline CDR1 reads MNHNS; CDR2 reads SASEGT. The CDR3 totals 12 residues. The CDR3 is CASTVSSYEQYF. DNA of the CDR3: TGTGCCAGCACAGTGAGCTCCTACGAGCAGTACTTC.

The chain recombines TRBV18 with TRBJ2-2; TRBD1 is a possible D gene (6 bases). The V end was cut by 1 base, the J end by 2 bases, with 14 bases between. The length of the CDR3 is 17 residues. CDR1 is KGHSH and CDR2 is LQKENI in the germline V gene. CDR3 sequence reads: CASSPHVRGFNTGELFF. The DNA for the CDR3 is TGTGCCAGCTCACCACATGTGAGGGGGTTTAACACCGGGGAGCTGTTTTTT.

This clone was found once. V is TRBV30 and J is TRBJ1-4; 7 bases match TRBD1. CDR1 GTSNPN and CDR2 SVGIG come from the germline V gene (reference sequence). J lost 6 bases, V lost 1 base, and 5 bases had no gene match. The CDR3 loop spans 14 amino acids. The CDR3 sequence is CAWSGSGGYEKLFF. The CDR3 DNA is TGTGCCTGGAGTGGCTCAGGGGGGTATGAAAAACTGTTTTTT.